Following are 27 T cell receptor beta chains from one sample sequenced in a study of T cell repertoires in cytomegalovirus infection. TCRdb re-called the reads through MiXCR, storing one row per CDR3 protein. The sample yields roughly 990,000 distinct CDR3 sequences, about a third seen once. Which antigens these TCRs recognize remains unknown. The material sequenced was cultured CD8+ T cells from PBMCs, taken from culture after CMV antigen stimulation. The receptors come from a human donor in good health (CMV status not recorded). Some clones in this sample may be carry-over from other donors' samples.

The V gene is TRBV6-6, the J gene TRBJ2-3; 9 bases align to TRBD2. CDR3 length: 15 amino acids. Germline CDR1 reads MNHNY; CDR2 reads SVGAGI (reference sequence). The junction had 6 bases not matched to a gene; V was cut back by 3 bases and J by 5 bases. The CDR3 sequence is CASSYKRGDRDTQYF. The CDR3 coding sequence is TGTGCCAGCAGTTATAAGCGGGGGGACAGAGATACGCAGTATTTT.

The rearrangement joins TRBV6-5 to TRBJ1-1; D is unresolved. This CDR3 is built from 16 residues. Per germline, CDR1 MNHEY and CDR2 SVGAGI. Trimming stripped 6 bases from V and 1 base from J, with 18 bases between. CDR3 region: CASSQWTEGENTEAFF. CDR3 in DNA: TGTGCCAGCAGCCAGTGGACGGAGGGCGAGAACACTGAAGCTTTCTTT.

The V call is TRBV27, the J call TRBJ2-7; 9 bases are shared with TRBD1. The CDR3 consists of 15 residues. V was clipped by 3 bases and J by 0 bases; unmatched bases: 3. The germline CDR1 and CDR2 sequences are MNHEY and SMNVEV (reference sequence). Here the CDR3 DNA reads TGTGCCAGCAGTTTCCAGACAGGGGGCTCCTACGAGCAGTACTTC. Encoded protein: CASSFQTGGSYEQYF.

This clonotype was detected many times. The V call is TRBV18, the J call TRBJ1-6; weak D call: TRBD1 (5 bases). The CDR3 runs 16 residues. V lost 3 bases and J lost 8, with 17 bases in between. The germline V gene has CDR1 KGHSH and CDR2 LQKENI. The CDR3 sequence: CASSPPTGTHDSPLHF. The DNA of the CDR3 is TGTGCCAGCTCACCGCCTACCGGGACGCATGATTCACCCCTCCACTTT.

This clonotype has more than one count but fewer than ten. The chain carries TRBV20-1 and TRBJ2-1, with D maybe TRBD1 (6 bases). Germline lookup yields CDR1 DFQATT and CDR2 SNEGSKA (reference sequence). V was shortened by 6 bases and J by 1 base, with 13 bases between the two germline ends. The CDR3 has 14 amino acids. CDR3 in DNA: TGCAGTGCGAAACAGGGAATTTCCTACAATGAGCAGTTCTTC. Translated: CSAKQGISYNEQFF.

This clonotype occurred a few times. The V gene is TRBV6-1, the J gene TRBJ1-5; no clear D. CDR1 MNHNS and CDR2 SASEGT come from the germline V gene. V lost 0 bases and J 6 bases, leaving 18 bases between the germline ends. The CDR3 length is 17 residues. The CDR3 nucleotides are TGTGCCAGCAGTGAAGCAGAGATGACCCTAGGAGGTCAGCCCCAGCATTTT. This codes for CASSEAEMTLGGQPQHF.

This clonotype occurred once. This chain links TRBV9 with TRBJ2-4, with D hard to call. Trimming took 0 bases from V and 1 from J, leaving 11 bases between them. CDR1 is SGDLS and CDR2 is YYNGEE in the germline V gene. The CDR3 consists of 16 residues. CDR3 sequence reads: CASSVGGLRAKNIQYF. As DNA, the CDR3 is TGTGCCAGCAGCGTAGGTGGGCTTAGGGCCAAAAACATTCAGTACTTC.

This chain connects TRBV7-9 to TRBJ2-1; the D gene is possibly TRBD2 (5 bases). The germline V gene encodes CDR1 SEHNR and CDR2 FQNEAQ (reference sequence). Trimming stripped 1 base from V and 2 bases from J, with 9 bases between. The CDR3 covers 15 residues. CDR3 protein: CASSLGAVPYNEQFF. CDR3 nucleotide sequence: TGTGCCAGCAGCTTAGGAGCGGTGCCCTACAATGAGCAGTTCTTC.

The J gene is TRBJ2-3, the V gene TRBV4-3; 7 bases align to TRBD2. In germline, CDR1 is LGHNA, CDR2 YSLEER. The CDR3 is 15 amino acids. V dropped 10 bases and J dropped 3; count of bases not matched to a gene: 13. CDR3 DNA: TGCGCCATCGGGGTACTCGGGGGGTGTACAGATACGCAGTATTTT. Translated, it gives CAIGVLGGCTDTQYF.

The genes are TRBV7-2 and TRBJ1-2; 7 bases line up with TRBD1. The CDR3 sequence is 15 residues long. V lost 6 bases, J lost 7 bases, and 14 bases stayed unmatched. The germline CDR1 and CDR2 sequences are SGHTA and FQGNSA. In nucleotides, the CDR3 is TGTGCCAGCAGTTCTATCCGGGACAGCTTCTGTGGCTACACCTTC. Amino acid sequence: CASSSIRDSFCGYTF.

The chain couples TRBV2 to TRBJ2-7, with 10 bases lining up with TRBD2. CDR3 size: 12 residues. Losses at the gene ends were 8 bases for V and 5 bases for J; bases not matched to a gene: 3. Germline CDR1 is SNHLY and CDR2 is FYNNEI. CDR3 coding DNA: TGTGCCAGCCCTAGCGGGGGAAACGAGCAGTACGTC. Protein product: CASPSGGNEQYV.

This chain uses TRBV4-1 with TRBJ2-7; 11 bases line up with TRBD1. The ends lost 3 bases at V and 2 bases at J; junction bases unmatched: 3. Germline V gene sequence: CDR1 MGHRA, CDR2 YSYEKL. This CDR3 has 15 residues. DNA for the CDR3: TGCGCCAGCAGCCATGGGACAGGGGGAACCTACGAGCAGTACGTC. Amino acids: CASSHGTGGTYEQYV.

The genes are TRBV7-9 and TRBJ2-7, with D perhaps TRBD1 (5 bases). V was shortened by 5 bases and J by 0 bases, with 17 bases between the two germline ends. This CDR3 is 16 amino acids long. Germline lookup yields CDR1 SEHNR and CDR2 FQNEAQ (reference sequence). The CDR3 DNA reads as TGTGCCAGCAGCCTAAGCACTTCAGGGCACTCCTACGAGCAGTACGTC. Its translation is CASSLSTSGHSYEQYV.

CDR3 sequence reads: CASSVTGSSTEQFF. Here the CDR3 DNA reads TGTGCCAGCAGTGTGACAGGGTCAAGCACTGAGCAGTTCTTC. The gene calls are TRBV27 and TRBJ2-1, with 7 bases matching TRBD1. The V and J ends lost 5 bases and 9 bases, in that order; junction bases with no gene match: 10. CDR1 is MNHEY and CDR2 is SMNVEV in the germline V gene (reference sequence). CDR3 size: 14 residues.

This chain uses TRBV4-1 with TRBJ2-7; D could derive from TRBD1 or TRBD2 (5 bases each). Germline assignment: CDR1 MGHRA and CDR2 YSYEKL. This CDR3 has 14 residues. Trimming removed 0 bases from V and 4 bases from J, with 10 bases in between. The CDR3 loop reads CASSQEGTLYEQYF. CDR3 sequence (DNA): TGCGCCAGCAGCCAAGAAGGGACGCTATACGAGCAGTACTTC.

The chain employs TRBV3-1 and TRBJ2-1, with 14 nucleotides matching TRBD2. The CDR3 runs 18 residues. With 1 base clipped from V and 1 base from J, the junction kept 3 bases outside the gene matches. Germline CDR1 LGHDT, CDR2 YNNKEL (reference sequence). CDR3 region: CASSQARTSGGSYNEQFF. The CDR3 DNA is TGTGCCAGCAGCCAAGCCCGGACTAGCGGGGGGTCCTACAATGAGCAGTTCTTC.

This clonotype was seen many times. This chain connects TRBV7-2 to TRBJ1-1; 7 nucleotides line up with TRBD1. The junction had 2 bases not matched to a gene; V was cut back by 1 base and J by 0 bases. Germline CDR1 is SGHTA and CDR2 is FQGNSA. The CDR3 has 15 residues. The CDR3 here is CASSLDRGMNTEAFF. The CDR3 DNA reads as TGTGCCAGCAGCTTAGACAGGGGTATGAACACTGAAGCTTTCTTT.

The rearrangement links TRBV27 to TRBJ2-1; D is unresolved. This CDR3 comprises 14 residues. Germline V gene data show CDR1 as MNHEY and CDR2 as SMNVEV (reference sequence). Trimming removed 0 bases from V and 3 bases from J, with 6 bases in between. For the CDR3, the DNA is TGTGCCAGCAGTTTATCCTGGGGCTACAATGAGCAGTTCTTC. The encoded protein is CASSLSWGYNEQFF.

Comment on this clonotype: A junction boundary mismatches the germline segment, possibly from a read error. The genes are TRBV7-6 and TRBJ2-3; possibly TRBD2 for D (6 bases). Germline lookup yields CDR1 SGHVS and CDR2 FNYEAQ. This CDR3 comprises 16 residues. In DNA, the CDR3 is TGTGCCGGCAGCAGTCCACTTGGGACTAGCACAGATACGCAGTATTTT. It encodes CAGSSPLGTSTDTQYF.

This clonotype was found many times. The CDR3 region is CASSRTAGPLLDTQYF. The DNA for the CDR3 is TGTGCCAGCAGTCGTACAGCGGGGCCGCTATTGGATACGCAGTATTTT. V is TRBV6-5 and J is TRBJ2-3; 7 bases align to TRBD2. The CDR3 runs 16 residues. The germline V gene has CDR1 MNHEY and CDR2 SVGAGI. V lost 5 bases to trimming and J lost 6 bases; unmatched junction nucleotides: 14.

A few counts support this clonotype. The V and J genes are TRBV12-3 or TRBV12-4 and TRBJ1-2; D remains unclear. CDR3 size: 14 residues. Trimming pared 3 bases from V and 6 bases from J, leaving 14 bases between. The CDR3: CASSFANRRDGYTF. In DNA form, the CDR3 reads TGTGCCAGCAGTTTTGCCAATAGGAGGGATGGCTACACCTTC.

The V call is TRBV20-1, the J call TRBJ2-7; D ambiguous. V lost 3 bases and J 2 bases, leaving 11 bases between the germline ends. Germline CDR1 DFQATT, CDR2 SNEGSKA (reference sequence). This CDR3 spans 13 amino acids. The CDR3 loop is CSASIASPYEQYF. The CDR3 bases are TGCAGTGCTAGCATCGCCTCCCCCTACGAGCAGTACTTC.

The V call is TRBV5-1, the J call TRBJ2-1; TRBD1 matches at 9 bases. CDR1 is SGHRS, CDR2 YFSETQ, per germline. This CDR3 has 16 residues. V trimming: 6 bases; J trimming: 3 bases; junction bases outside the gene matches: 10. The CDR3 DNA sequence: TGCGCCAGCAATGGATGGACAGGGGCCCTCTACAATGAGCAGTTCTTC. Its translation is CASNGWTGALYNEQFF.

As regards this clonotype: Compared with germline, one end of the junction differs, possibly owing to a read error. The V call is TRBV5-5, the J call TRBJ2-5; TRBD1 matches at 8 bases. The CDR3 runs 16 residues. Germline values: CDR1 SGHKS, CDR2 YYEKEE (reference sequence). The CDR3 spells CASRLVGQAFQETQYF. The CDR3 DNA reads TGTGCCAGCAGATTGGTGGGACAGGCCTTCCAAGAGACCCAGTACTTC.

The chain has TRBV9 and TRBJ1-2; TRBD1 matches at 7 bases. The CDR3 contains 14 residues. Germline loops: CDR1 SGDLS, CDR2 YYNGEE. V was pared by 5 bases and J by 3 bases, with 7 bases of the junction left unmatched. The DNA of the CDR3 is TGTGCCAGCAGTTTAGGGGGCATCGACTATGGCTACACCTTC. It is translated as CASSLGGIDYGYTF.

The rearrangement links TRBV12-3 or TRBV12-4 to TRBJ2-2, with a possible D match to TRBD2 (6 bases). The ends were cut back, 3 bases at V and 5 bases at J, with 19 bases in the middle. The CDR3 length is 17 residues. DNA for the CDR3: TGTGCCAGCAGTTTCGTTCTGGGGGGTTCCCCAACCGGGGAGCTGTTTTTT. This translates into CASSFVLGGSPTGELFF.

V gene TRBV27 combines with J gene TRBJ1-6; a possible D gene is TRBD1 (5 bases). Germline V CDR1 and CDR2: MNHEY, SMNVEV (reference sequence). Between the trimmed V and J ends, which lost 11 bases and 6 bases, there was a span of 14 bases. The CDR3 loop spans 13 amino acids. CDR3 in amino acids: CAHGVGVNSPLHF. DNA of the CDR3: TGTGCCCACGGGGTAGGGGTTAATTCACCCCTCCACTTT.